This record looks at one T cell receptor beta chain sequence and its context. Its antigen remains unknown. Germline V gene data show CDR1 as PRHDT and CDR2 as FYEKMQ (reference sequence). The CDR3 has 15 amino acids. CD45RO-CCR7+CD27+CD95- was the phenotype of naive CD8+ T cells. This record comes from a study of CXCR3-negative and CXCR3-positive naive CD8 T cells. Findings and caveats of the study: Both naive subsets had comparably high diversity; memory CD8+ cells much lower.

With UMI labels, 5' RACE was used to prepare the TRB cDNA libraries. One entry per CDR3 protein, without DNA, is what TCRdb gives after re-calling the 5' RACE reads. The data show around 96,000 distinct CDR3 sequences, and the top ten clones hold around 1.8%. The chain couples TRBV13 to TRBJ1-6; TCRdb names TRBD1, which stays unverified in the absence of DNA. The sample taken for sequencing was naive CXCR3- CD8+ T cells from blood. Described subset: CD45RO-CCR7+CD27+CD95- naive CD8+ T cells lacking CXCR3 (TNR3-). This TCR was sampled from a human donor in good health. Some clones in this sample may be carry-over from other donors' samples. The chain's CDR3 is CASSSTRGRNSPLHF.